This TCR beta chain emerged from a study of CD8+ T cells in alopecia areata. Study-level findings and limits: Although TCR sharing was seen in mice, sharing across patients was less clear, possibly for HLA-related reasons.

Worth noting for this clone: Its antigen is still unknown.

Alopecia areata patients provided lesional scalp punch biopsies and peripheral blood, both collected for the study. Reverse transcription of extracted RNA yielded cDNA, which provided the sequencing template. Sequencing was performed with immunoSEQ multiplex PCR; in TCRdb, only in-frame clones are kept and a portion is missing. The sample has approximately 140,000 clones; over 45% are singletons. V trimming: 6 bases; J trimming: 1 base; junction bases outside the gene matches: 2. The CDR3 covers 13 residues. In germline, CDR1 is SQVTM, CDR2 ANQGSEA. The source of this sequence is a human donor with alopecia areata. The sample taken for sequencing was CD4+ T cells sorted from blood. The chain uses TRBV29-1 and TRBJ2-2; 7 bases are shared with TRBD1. Written as DNA, the CDR3 is TGCAGCGTGGACAGGAGGAACACCGGGGAGCTGTTTTTT. Protein: CSVDRRNTGELFF.